The TCR beta chain described here comes from a study of blood T cell repertoires in COVID-19. With 4 bases clipped from V and 3 bases from J, the junction kept 10 bases outside the gene matches. The germline CDR1 and CDR2 sequences are SGHNT and YYREEE (reference sequence). The CDR3 covers 16 residues. The protocol was immunoSEQ multiplex PCR, while the TCRdb copy is restricted to in-frame clones and leaves out a portion. The sample includes a few hundred thousand clones, just over 85% of them seen just once. The clonotype was recovered from a woman between 25 and 40 years old with active or convalescent COVID-19. V usage is TRBV5-4 and J usage is TRBJ2-1; 7 bases map to TRBD2. The sample consisted of peripheral blood. CDR3 sequence: CASSQSSGRLYNEQFF. In DNA form, the CDR3 reads TGTGCCAGCAGCCAGAGTAGCGGGCGGCTCTACAATGAGCAGTTCTTC.